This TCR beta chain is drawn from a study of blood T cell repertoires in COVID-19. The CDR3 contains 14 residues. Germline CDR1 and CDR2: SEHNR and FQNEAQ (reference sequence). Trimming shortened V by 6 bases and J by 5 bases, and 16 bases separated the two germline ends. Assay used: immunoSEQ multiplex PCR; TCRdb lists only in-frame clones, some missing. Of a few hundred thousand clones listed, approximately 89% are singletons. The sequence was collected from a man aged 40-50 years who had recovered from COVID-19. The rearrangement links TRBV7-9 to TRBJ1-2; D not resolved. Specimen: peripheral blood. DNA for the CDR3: TGTGCCAGCAGTCATCCCGGAGAGGGATATGGCTACACCTTC. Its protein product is CASSHPGEGYGYTF.